This T cell receptor beta chain was identified in a study of vaccination and CD4 T cells after COVID-19. Study at large: Sampling that followed vaccination took place a median 72 days after dose two, within a range of 14 to 241. Regarding the study as a whole: Nearly all convalescent vaccine-specific clones, 304 of 307, recognized only SARS-CoV-2 spike.

This clonotype was observed a handful of times. As yet, its antigen is unknown. Stated time point: late sampling 161 to 241 days after vaccination in a few convalescent patients. Germline lookup yields CDR1 DFQATT and CDR2 SNEGSKA (reference sequence). CDR3 size: 13 residues. V shed 7 bases and J shed 3 bases, with 16 bases lying between them. MiXCR, applied by TCRdb to the PCR reads, yields one record per CDR3 protein. The repertoire holds about 33,000 distinct CDR3 sequences, with more than 35% as singletons. The rearrangement links TRBV20-1 to TRBJ2-7, with D possibly TRBD2 on 6 matching bases. The material was CD4+ T cells from blood, obtained about 7 months after SARS-CoV-2 vaccination. This sequence originates from a human donor who had recovered from COVID-19. CDR3 amino acids: CSGRDLESYEQYF. As DNA, the CDR3 is TGCAGTGGTCGGGACTTGGAGAGCTACGAGCAGTACTTC.